These T cell receptor beta chains were read from a single sample in a study of HIV-infected children after antiretroviral therapy interruption. TCRdb used MiXCR to reprocess the 3' RACE reads, holding one entry per CDR3 protein. The sample lists about 89,000 distinct CDR3 sequences; around 6.9% were seen once. Sequencing used CD45RA+ CD4+ T cells from PBMCs, pooled from several time points, obtained from a donor given antiretroviral therapy, either interrupted or continuous. Source of these receptors: a pool of human donors with HIV. The CDR3 runs from the conserved cysteine through the conserved F or W. A D gene is named only where the DNA matches it firmly. The listing skips clone size in some rows; elsewhere it reads once, few, many or a size class.

.	TRBV2	few	TRBJ1-2	TGTGCCAGCAGTGAACGTTGGACATCGTCGGGCTACACCTTC	CASSERWTSSGYTF
.	TRBV4-1	many	TRBJ2-7	TGCGCCAGCAGCCGAGAACCAGACAGCTCACGCTACGAGCAGTACTTC	CASSREPDSSRYEQYF
.	TRBV28	many	TRBJ1-1	TGTGCCAGCAGAACCCATGGGGTGGAGAACACTGAAGCTTTCTTT	CASRTHGVENTEAFF
.	TRBV11-3	many	TRBJ2-2	TGTGCCAGCAGCTTAGAGCTCTACGGGGAGCTGTTTTTT	CASSLELYGELFF
.	TRBV3-1	many	TRBJ1-3	TGTGCCAGCACGGCTCCGGGCGGAAACACCATATATTTT	CASTAPGGNTIYF
TRBD1	TRBV10-2	many	TRBJ1-5	TGCGCCAGCAGTGAAGTTCAGGGGGAGGATCAGCCCCAGCATTTT	CASSEVQGEDQPQHF
.	TRBV29-1	many	TRBJ2-7	TGCAGCGCTCGGAGGGGGGGCTACGAGCAGTACTTC	CSARRGGYEQYF
.	TRBV19	few	TRBJ1-5	TGTGCCAGTAGTATTAGAGGGGATCAGCCCCAGCATTTT	CASSIRGDQPQHF
.	TRBV9	.	TRBJ2-5	TGTGCCAGCAGCGTAGCAGTTAAAACCGCCCAAGAGACCCAGTACTTC	CASSVAVKTAQETQYF
.	TRBV23-1	few	TRBJ1-4	TGCGCCAGCAGTCAATCCCTAGGACAGCCTAATGAAAAACTGTTTTTT	CASSQSLGQPNEKLFF